These 27 T cell receptor beta chains originate from one sample sequenced in a study of T cells of healthy individuals. TCRdb reanalysed the 5' RACE reads using MiXCR and keeps one entry per CDR3 protein. Seen here are 50,000 to 55,000 distinct CDR3 sequences, roughly 14% observed once, and the top ten hold 15% to 20%. These receptors were taken from a human donor in good health.

This clonotype appeared many times. V gene TRBV4-1 combines with J gene TRBJ2-7, with 9 bases fitting TRBD2. This CDR3 is 15 amino acids long. V lost 2 bases, J lost 3 bases, and 5 bases stayed unmatched. Germline CDR1 is MGHRA and CDR2 is YSYEKL. CDR3 loop: CASSQPTSGYYEQYF. The CDR3 nucleotides are TGCGCCAGCAGCCAACCGACTAGCGGATACTACGAGCAGTACTTC.

J is TRBJ1-3 and V is TRBV6-2 or TRBV6-3, with TRBD1 matching over 8 bases. CDR1 MNHEY and CDR2 SVGEGT come from the germline V gene. Trimming took 6 bases from V and 0 from J; bases not matched to a gene: 7. The CDR3 consists of 16 residues. This CDR3 reads CASSGQGVFSGNTIYF. CDR3 nucleotides: TGTGCCAGCAGCGGACAGGGAGTCTTCTCTGGAAACACCATATATTTT.

There are a few counts of this clonotype. V is TRBV7-2 and J is TRBJ1-6, with a possible D match to TRBD1 (6 bases). Deletions cut 2 bases from V and 7 bases from J, with 12 bases between. Germline CDR1 and CDR2: SGHTA and FQGNSA. CDR3 length equals 15 residues. This CDR3 is CASSLYRGQNSPLHF. CDR3 nucleotides: TGTGCCAGCAGCTTATATCGGGGGCAGAATTCACCCCTCCACTTT.

The chain carries TRBV19 and TRBJ1-1, with a tentative D call TRBD1 (5 bases). The CDR3 length is 18 residues. Germline assignment: CDR1 LNHDA and CDR2 SQIVND (reference sequence). V was cut by 6 bases and J by 4 bases, with 27 bases left in between. The CDR3 reads CASRPRVLIRGESTEAFF. CDR3 bases: TGTGCCAGTAGGCCCCGGGTTCTTATCCGAGGGGAAAGCACTGAAGCTTTCTTT.

In its sample, this clonotype was seen many times. This chain links TRBV18 with TRBJ2-6; the D gene is possibly TRBD2 (5 bases). There are 15 residues in the CDR3. Trimming pared 2 bases from V and 2 bases from J, leaving 7 bases between. The germline V gene encodes CDR1 KGHSH and CDR2 LQKENI. The CDR3 sequence is CASSPRGTGANVLTF. The CDR3 coding sequence is TGTGCCAGCTCACCAAGAGGGACTGGGGCCAACGTCCTGACTTTC.

Regarding this clonotype: A single base separates this from a much larger clone, so it may be a read error. A read error is likely, as this CDR3 ends without the conserved phenylalanine or tryptophan. The J gene is TRBJ2-7, the V gene TRBV11-2; possibly TRBD1 for D (5 bases). V was clipped by 1 base and J by 3 bases, with 16 bases between them. Germline V gene sequence: CDR1 SGHAT, CDR2 FQNNGV. The CDR3 extends over 16 amino acids. In DNA, the CDR3 is TGTGCCAGCAGCTTAGGTGACAGACGATTTTACTACGAGCAGTACTTG. Translating gives CASSLGDRRFYYEQYL.

This clonotype has a handful of counts. This chain links TRBV2 with TRBJ2-3; perhaps TRBD1 as D (6 bases). In germline, CDR1 is SNHLY, CDR2 FYNNEI. The V end lost 8 bases, the J end lost 2 bases, and 17 bases lay between the germline ends. The CDR3 has 15 amino acids. The CDR3 DNA sequence: TGTGCCAGCTCACAGAGGGACATCTCCACAGATACGCAGTATTTT. The encoded protein is CASSQRDISTDTQYF.

This clonotype came up a few times. This CDR3 reads CASSPEPDYNEQFF. The CDR3 DNA sequence: TGTGCCAGCAGCCCCGAACCCGATTACAATGAGCAGTTCTTC. The V gene is TRBV7-2, the J gene TRBJ2-1, with unresolved D. The CDR3 covers 14 residues. Trimming removed 5 bases from V and 4 bases from J, with 12 bases in between. Germline V gives CDR1 SGHTA, CDR2 FQGNSA.

This clonotype was detected many times. This chain joins TRBV19 and TRBJ2-1; 10 positions match TRBD1. This CDR3 spans 15 amino acids. Germline CDR1 is LNHDA and CDR2 is SQIVND (reference sequence). J lost 4 bases, V lost 7 bases, and 7 bases had no gene match. The CDR3 spells CASIGGQGTYNEQFF. The CDR3 DNA sequence: TGTGCCAGTATTGGGGGACAGGGGACTTACAATGAGCAGTTCTTC.

The sample holds one count of this clonotype. CDR3 nucleotide sequence: TGTGCCATCAGGAATGGCGGGGCGACAGATACGCAGTATTTT. As protein: CAIRNGGATDTQYF. V is TRBV10-3 and J is TRBJ2-3, with D perhaps matching TRBD2 (6 bases). Germline CDR1 and CDR2: ENHRY and SYGVKD. The V end was cut by 6 bases, the J end by 3 bases, with 13 bases between. The CDR3 totals 14 residues.

This clonotype was detected only a few times. The gene calls are TRBV5-1 and TRBJ2-3; D possibly corresponds to TRBD2 (5 bases). Looked up from germline, CDR1 is SGHRS and CDR2 is YFSETQ. V was cut by 3 bases and J by 2 bases, with 10 bases left in between. CDR3 length: 14 amino acids. CDR3 amino acids: CASSSGGDTDTQYF. CDR3 DNA sequence: TGCGCCAGCAGCTCCGGAGGAGACACAGATACGCAGTATTTT.

The CDR3, as DNA: TGTGCCAGCAGTGCCGGGACTTCTGGAAACACCATATATTTT. Its protein is CASSAGTSGNTIYF. The chain uses TRBV6-5 and TRBJ1-3; D is perhaps TRBD1 (5 bases). The CDR3 length is 14 residues. In germline, CDR1 is MNHEY, CDR2 SVGAGI. With 5 bases removed from V and 1 base from J, the gap between germline ends came to 9 bases.

At least ten counts were recorded for this clonotype. This chain links TRBV5-6 with TRBJ2-7, with no clear D. The CDR3 has 13 residues. CDR1 is SGHDT and CDR2 is YYEEEE in the germline V gene. V lost 4 bases to trimming and J lost 1 base, with 9 bases between them. The CDR3 here is CASSLLGSYEQYF. The CDR3 DNA follows: TGTGCCAGCAGCCTCTTGGGGTCCTACGAGCAGTACTTC.

This clonotype was seen at least ten times. J is TRBJ2-1 and V is TRBV12-3 or TRBV12-4; a weak D match, TRBD2 (5 bases). CDR3 length: 15 amino acids. The V and J ends lost 6 bases and 1 base respectively, with 13 bases between them. CDR3 amino acids: CASSEGGTSYNEQFF. The CDR3, as DNA: TGTGCCAGCAGCGAGGGCGGCACATCCTACAATGAGCAGTTCTTC.

At least ten counts were recorded for this clonotype. This rearrangement joins TRBV7-2 to TRBJ1-5; D is uncertain. Germline loops: CDR1 SGHTA, CDR2 FQGNSA. CDR3 length: 13 amino acids. Between the trimmed V and J ends, which lost 8 bases and 0 bases, there was a span of 8 bases. CDR3 nucleotides: TGTGCCAGCCGAAAGGATAGCAATCAGCCCCAGCATTTT. Protein product: CASRKDSNQPQHF.

A word on this clonotype: A much larger clone lies one base from this, so it may be a read error. The chain employs TRBV29-1 and TRBJ2-5, with unresolved D. The CDR3 runs to 12 residues. From germline, CDR1 is SQVTM and CDR2 ANQGSEA. V was clipped by 7 bases and J by 2 bases, with 11 bases between them. CDR3 protein: CSAELGQETQYF. CDR3 coding DNA: TGCAGCGCTGAGTTGGGGCAAGAGACCCAGTACTTC.

This clonotype was seen at least ten times. This chain connects TRBV5-5 to TRBJ2-7, with D unresolved. Germline CDR1 and CDR2: SGHKS and YYEKEE (reference sequence). Trimming stripped 4 bases from V and 0 bases from J, with 14 bases between. The CDR3 is made up of 15 amino acids. This CDR3 is CASSPLTVSSYEQYF. CDR3 DNA sequence: TGTGCCAGCAGCCCCCTGACTGTCTCCTCCTACGAGCAGTACTTC.

The V call is TRBV20-1, the J call TRBJ2-5, with TRBD2 as a possible D gene (5 bases). This CDR3 contains 12 residues. CDR1 and CDR2 (germline): DFQATT, SNEGSKA (reference sequence). V was pared by 3 bases and J by 6 bases, with 11 bases between. The CDR3 DNA sequence: TGCAGTGCTAGTCTGCCGGGAAAGACCCAGTACTTC. Encoded protein: CSASLPGKTQYF.

This clonotype occurred many times. This rearrangement joins TRBV7-2 to TRBJ1-2; the match to TRBD1 covers 8 bases. The V and J ends lost 4 bases and 2 bases, in that order; junction bases with no gene match: 3. This CDR3 is 14 amino acids long. Germline assignment: CDR1 SGHTA and CDR2 FQGNSA. This CDR3 reads CASSSTGENYGYTF. The DNA of the CDR3 is TGTGCCAGCAGCTCGACAGGGGAGAACTATGGCTACACCTTC.

This clonotype turned up a few times. This chain uses TRBV29-1 with TRBJ1-3, with D unresolved. Germline V lookup: CDR1 SQVTM, CDR2 ANQGSEA. Trimming pared 5 bases from V and 2 bases from J, leaving 10 bases between. The CDR3 consists of 13 residues. CDR3 amino acids: CSVHNLAGNTIYF. The CDR3 DNA sequence: TGCAGCGTTCATAACCTCGCTGGAAACACCATATATTTT.

The table lists this clonotype with a few counts. The J gene is TRBJ1-6, the V gene TRBV2, with 7 bases identical to TRBD1. CDR1 is SNHLY, CDR2 FYNNEI, per germline. The V gene end was trimmed by 8 bases and the J gene end by 7 bases; junction bases not matched to a gene: 5. The CDR3 runs to 13 residues. This CDR3 is CASLGQTNSPLHF. In nucleotides, the CDR3 is TGTGCCAGCCTGGGACAGACAAATTCACCCCTCCACTTT. The whole variable domain, filled in from reference TRBV2 and TRBJ1-6, reads EPEVTQTPSHQVTQMGQEVILRCVPISNHLYFYWYRQILGQKVEFLVSFYNNEISEKSEIFDDQFSVERPDGSNFTLKIRSTKLEDSAMYFCASLGQTNSPLHFGNGTRLTVT.

This clonotype was seen many times. The chain recombines TRBV5-6 with TRBJ1-1; D remains unclear. Between the trimmed V and J ends, which lost 3 bases and 1 base, there was a span of 7 bases. The CDR3 runs 13 residues. Germline V CDR1 and CDR2: SGHDT, YYEEEE. The DNA for the CDR3 is TGTGCCAGCAGCTCGACGGAGAACACTGAAGCTTTCTTT. As protein: CASSSTENTEAFF.

The chain combines TRBV7-9 with TRBJ1-1, with D possibly matching TRBD1 (5 bases). There are 17 residues in the CDR3. The germline V gene encodes CDR1 SEHNR and CDR2 FQNEAQ (reference sequence). V was cut by 5 bases and J by 5 bases, with 24 bases left in between. This CDR3 is CASSPGTRILEGTEAFF. The CDR3 nucleotides read TGTGCCAGCAGCCCAGGGACGCGGATTCTGGAGGGTACTGAAGCTTTCTTT.

This clonotype appeared many times. The chain employs TRBV14 and TRBJ1-1; D possibly corresponds to TRBD1 (5 bases). V was shortened by 4 bases and J by 2 bases, with 8 bases between the two germline ends. The CDR3 loop spans 13 amino acids. CDR1 is SGHDN, CDR2 FVKESK, per germline. Here the CDR3 reads CASSRDRNTEAFF. The DNA of the CDR3 is TGTGCCAGCAGCCGGGACCGAAACACTGAAGCTTTCTTT.

This clonotype was counted ten times or more. The rearrangement joins TRBV4-3 to TRBJ1-2; no firm D call. V lost 3 bases and J lost 2, with 7 bases in between. Germline V gene data show CDR1 as LGHNA and CDR2 as YSLEER. The CDR3 has 13 residues. In DNA, the CDR3 is TGCGCCAGCAGCCAGGACGGAAACTATGGCTACACCTTC. Translating it yields CASSQDGNYGYTF.

This clonotype has at least ten counts. This rearrangement joins TRBV12-3 or TRBV12-4 to TRBJ1-3; 10 bases fit TRBD1. J gave up 5 bases and V 6 bases, and 7 bases lay outside the gene matches. The CDR3 spans 15 residues. CDR3 residues: CASSKDRGPRNTIYF. The CDR3 DNA follows: TGTGCCAGCAGCAAAGACAGGGGGCCACGAAACACCATATATTTT.

This clonotype was recorded a few times. The J gene is TRBJ2-3, the V gene TRBV3-1; D call uncertain. The length of the CDR3 is 12 residues. Germline V gene sequence: CDR1 LGHDT, CDR2 YNNKEL (reference sequence). Trimming cost V 1 base and J 4 bases, with 3 bases left between them. The CDR3 DNA reads TGTGCCAGCAGCCAAGTTGCAGATACGCAGTATTTT. This codes for CASSQVADTQYF.